A single TCR beta chain is shown here with its context. What antigen it recognizes has not been identified. Within one base of it there is no much larger clone, and no base qualities were kept. TCRbeta CDR3 regions were amplified from genomic DNA by means of the immunoSEQ Assay, a bias-controlled multiplex PCR. Under the source paper's analysis protocol: The number of nucleated cells in each sample was estimated from the amplification of reference gene primers within the assay. Sequence reads were collapsed and filtered to measure the absolute abundance of every unique TCRbeta CDR3 rearrangement. For each sample, productive Simpson clonality was calculated as the square root of Simpson's diversity index over productive rearrangements. As stored in TCRdb, this immuneACCESS dataset retains in-frame rearrangements with V and J assigned. A fraction of the clones does not appear; measured against another copy, unresolved V genes explain less than half of the discrepancy, and the remainder lacks a known reason. V and J calls and clone size are copied from that table; D and trimming were computed from the DNA. The sample table lists some 490,000 clones, 80% to 90% of them with a count of one. 8.3% of the sample goes to the ten largest clones.

Compared with germline, V lacks 6 bases and J lacks 5 bases; bases without a gene match: 11. According to the germline V gene (reference sequence), CDR1 reads SGHNT and CDR2 reads YYREEE. Measured from the cysteine to the phenylalanine, the CDR3 is 16 residues long. The entry retains the CDR3 DNA only, 48 bases that are in frame from base 1. Participants in the prospective study were enrolled through a virtual design, were aged roughly 18 to 90 years, and lived in 24 United States geographic areas. In the prospective study, cohorts were assigned on the basis of participant-reported clinical history obtained from a screening survey and a study questionnaire. Recovered participants in ImmuneRACE Cohort 3 were defined by two consecutive negative NP/OP PCR tests, clearance by a healthcare professional, or resolution of symptoms. In the prospective study, mobile phlebotomists collected whole blood, serum and a nasopharyngeal or oropharyngeal swab from each participant. Over a 2-month period, participants in the prospective study had the option of providing additional blood draws and questionnaires. Blood samples from the prospective study were shipped frozen or at room temperature prior to DNA extraction.

This record comes from a study of blood T cell repertoires in COVID-19 (dated by TCRdb to 2020 to 2022). Turning to the overall study: Collaborator samples came from the United States, Italy and Spain and covered acute and convalescent phases of COVID-19. Subjects who had been exposed to COVID-19, were actively infected with it, or had recovered from it provided the deeply sampled blood TCRbeta repertoires that made up the dataset. Where available, HLA class I and class II types were obtained from metadata supplied by the sample provider rather than from assay-based typing. Nearly every sample came with metadata listing a de-identified subject ID, COVID-19 status, age in years and sex. The prospective study material was composed of cDNA or gDNA derived from T cells, B-cell-depleted T cells, or PBMCs. Samples came from the ongoing ImmuneRACE study (first 160 participants) plus 1,254 subjects from 6 global collaborators. A freely available public database, intended as a resource for researchers studying the immune response to SARS-CoV-2, is where the repertoires were released.

Study-level results and caveats: The quantity of clinical and demographic metadata differed by source and by participant and was supplied without curation.

The sequenced material came from PBMCs or T cells enriched from blood (not recorded which). The clonotype comes from a woman aged 60-75 years who had recovered from COVID-19. This chain joins TRBV5-4 to TRBJ2-2, and 9 junction bases match TRBD2. The DNA sequence is TGTGCCAGCAACCTTGGCGGGGGGGCTGGGACCGGGGAGCTGTTTTTT. Translated, this gives CASNLGGGAGTGELFF.